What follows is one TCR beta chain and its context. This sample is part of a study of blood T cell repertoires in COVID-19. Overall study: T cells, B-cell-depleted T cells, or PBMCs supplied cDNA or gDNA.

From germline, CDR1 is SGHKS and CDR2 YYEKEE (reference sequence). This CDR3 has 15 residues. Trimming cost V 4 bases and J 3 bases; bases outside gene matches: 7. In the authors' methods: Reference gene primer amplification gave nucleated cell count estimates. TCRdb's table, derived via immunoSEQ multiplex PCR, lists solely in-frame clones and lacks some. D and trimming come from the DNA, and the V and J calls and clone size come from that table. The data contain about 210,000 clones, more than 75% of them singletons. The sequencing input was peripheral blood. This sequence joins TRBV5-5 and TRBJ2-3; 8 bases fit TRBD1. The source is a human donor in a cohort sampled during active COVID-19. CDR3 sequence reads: CASSRSTGATDTQYF. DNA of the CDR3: TGTGCCAGCAGCAGGTCGACAGGGGCAACAGATACGCAGTATTTT.